This is a list of T cell receptor beta chains from one sample in a study of blood T cell repertoires in COVID-19. Clones were read by immunoSEQ multiplex PCR, and TCRdb kept only the in-frame ones, dropping some. The sample carries more than 110,000 clones, about 84% recorded once. Sequences were obtained from PBMCs or T cells enriched from blood (not recorded which). These receptors were taken from a woman between 18 and 30 years old who had been exposed to COVID-19. CDR3s include the opening cysteine and the closing phenylalanine or tryptophan. Each record gives: clone size, D gene, J gene, V gene, CDR3 protein, CDR3 DNA. A D gene is named only where the DNA matches it firmly. Clone size is not always given. Where it is, it says once, few, many or a class for expanded clones.

>once|TRBD2|TRBJ2-1|TRBV7-8
CASSRRTSGRSMRDEQFF
TGTGCCAGCAGCAGACGGACTAGCGGGAGGAGTATGAGGGATGAGCAGTTCTTC
>.|.|TRBJ1-2|TRBV12-3/TRBV12-4
CASTPEANYGYTF
TGTGCCAGCACCCCAGAGGCTAACTATGGCTACACCTTC
>.|.|TRBJ2-7|TRBV7-2
CASSISRFYEQYF
TGTGCCAGCAGCATTTCCCGGTTCTACGAGCAGTACTTC
>.|TRBD2|TRBJ2-7|TRBV10-3
CAISDPSGRYEQYF
TGTGCCATCAGTGACCCAAGCGGGAGGTACGAGCAGTACTTC
>.|TRBD2|TRBJ2-7|TRBV28
CASSWVWGEVFQGGSGYSYEQYF
TGTGCCAGCAGTTGGGTTTGGGGCGAGGTGTTCCAGGGCGGGAGTGGCTACTCCTACGAGCAGTACTTC
>.|TRBD1|TRBJ1-5|TRBV7-9
CASSLVAGGRSNQPQHF
TGTGCCAGCAGCTTAGTGGCAGGGGGCCGAAGCAATCAGCCCCAGCATTTT
>.|.|TRBJ1-1|TRBV5-1
CASSLGSRTPWTEAFF
TGCGCCAGCAGCTTGGGGTCACGGACTCCTTGGACTGAAGCTTTCTTT
>.|TRBD1|TRBJ1-1|TRBV11-3
CASSRRGWTEAFF
TGTGCCAGCAGCCGCAGGGGGTGGACTGAAGCTTTCTTT
>.|.|TRBJ1-6|TRBV5-1
CASSLAPTQTNNSPLHF
TGCGCCAGCAGCTTAGCCCCGACACAAACCAATAATTCACCCCTCCACTTT
>.|TRBD1|TRBJ2-7|TRBV18
CASSTDRGLEQYF
TGTGCCAGCTCAACGGACAGGGGGCTAGAGCAGTACTTC
>few|TRBD1|TRBJ2-7|TRBV11-2
CASKYRGDFYEQYF
TGTGCCAGCAAATACAGGGGGGATTTCTACGAGCAGTACTTC
>.|TRBD1|TRBJ2-7|TRBV15
CATSSGTGSHEQYF
TGTGCCACCAGCAGCGGGACAGGGTCCCACGAGCAGTACTTC
>.|.|TRBJ2-3|TRBV5-1
CASSISGGTDTQYF
TGCGCCAGCAGCATATCAGGGGGCACAGATACGCAGTATTTT
>.|TRBD1|TRBJ1-2|TRBV28
CASSLGMGQGMGLRGYTF
TGTGCCAGCAGTTTAGGAATGGGACAGGGAATGGGACTGAGGGGCTACACCTTC
>.|.|TRBJ1-6|TRBV7-3
CASSLNGRNVNSPLHF
TGTGCCAGCAGCTTAAATGGCAGGAATGTTAATTCACCCCTCCACTTT
>.|TRBD1|TRBJ1-2|TRBV10-2
CASTDDRVQNYGYTF
TGCGCCAGCACCGATGACAGGGTTCAGAACTATGGCTACACCTTC
>.|TRBD2|TRBJ2-2|TRBV24-1
CATSDRDSGRWDTGELFF
TGTGCCACCAGTGATCGGGATAGCGGGAGGTGGGACACCGGGGAGCTGTTTTTT
>few|.|TRBJ2-6|TRBV7-9
CASSGAKWVTGANVLTF
TGTGCCAGCAGCGGGGCAAAGTGGGTGACTGGGGCCAACGTCCTGACTTTC
>.|TRBD2|TRBJ2-7|TRBV2
CASSAGLALSYEQYF
TGTGCCAGCAGTGCGGGACTAGCGTTATCCTACGAGCAGTACTTC
>.|TRBD2|TRBJ2-1|TRBV9
CASSFTSGSYNEQFF
TGTGCCAGCAGCTTCACTAGCGGATCCTACAATGAGCAGTTCTTC
>.|.|TRBJ2-5|TRBV7-2
CASSIDSQLQTQYF
TGTGCCAGCAGCATCGACAGCCAGCTGCAGACCCAGTACTTC
>.|.|TRBJ2-5|TRBV7-9
CASSLVTPQETQYF
TGTGCCAGCAGCTTAGTTACACCCCAAGAGACCCAGTACTTC
>.|TRBD2|TRBJ2-5|TRBV24-1
CATSDSSGRASETQYF
TGTGCCACCAGTGATTCTAGCGGGAGGGCCTCAGAGACCCAGTACTTC
>once|.|TRBJ1-5|TRBV7-9
CASSSWGPGTNQPQHF
TGTGCCAGCAGCTCATGGGGGCCGGGGACCAATCAGCCCCAGCATTTT
>.|TRBD2|TRBJ2-5|TRBV29-1
CSGKSGNQETQYF
TGCAGCGGAAAAAGCGGGAACCAAGAGACCCAGTACTTC
>.|.|TRBJ2-3|TRBV9
CASGPSGFSTDTQYF
TGTGCCAGCGGCCCGAGCGGATTTAGCACAGATACGCAGTATTTT
>.|.|TRBJ2-1|TRBV24-1
CATDHGANNEQFF
TGTGCCACGGATCACGGAGCCAACAATGAGCAGTTCTTC
>.|.|TRBJ1-2|TRBV28
CASSSGLGVTGYTF
TGTGCCAGCAGTTCCGGACTGGGTGTGACGGGCTACACCTTC
>.|TRBD2|TRBJ2-5|TRBV28
CASSHRGLAGRETQYF
TGTGCCAGCAGTCACCGGGGACTAGCGGGAAGGGAGACCCAGTACTTC
>.|TRBD1|TRBJ1-2|TRBV6-1
CASSEGGQGHRYGYTF
TGTGCCAGCAGTGAGGGAGGACAGGGCCATCGCTATGGCTACACCTTC
>.|TRBD2|TRBJ2-2|TRBV5-1
CASSFNSGTRNTGELFF
TGCGCCAGCAGCTTCAACTCGGGGACTAGGAACACCGGGGAGCTGTTTTTT
>.|.|TRBJ1-2|TRBV30
CAWSGYRESYGYTF
TGTGCCTGGAGTGGTTACAGAGAATCATATGGCTACACCTTC
>.|TRBD2|TRBJ2-1|TRBV4-3
CASSHSGSSYNEQFF
TGCGCCAGCAGCCATAGCGGGAGCTCCTACAATGAGCAGTTCTTC
>.|TRBD1|TRBJ1-3|TRBV2
CASSGGQGFLSGGNTIYF
TGTGCCAGCAGCGGGGGACAGGGTTTTCTAAGTGGGGGAAACACCATATATTTT
>.|.|TRBJ1-1|TRBV5-4
CASSPAGAMNTEAFF
TGTGCCAGCAGCCCGGCGGGGGCCATGAACACTGAAGCTTTCTTT
>.|.|TRBJ1-5|TRBV19
CASSYGHNNQPQHF
TGTGCCAGTAGTTATGGGCACAACAATCAGCCCCAGCATTTT
>.|.|TRBJ2-3|TRBV15
CATSPILRSGTDTQYF
TGTGCCACCAGCCCCATACTGCGGAGTGGTACAGATACGCAGTATTTT
>.|TRBD2|TRBJ2-3|TRBV28
CASSSGLAGGTDTQYF
TGTGCCAGCAGTTCGGGACTAGCGGGGGGTACAGATACGCAGTATTTT
>.|.|TRBJ1-3|TRBV6-4
CASHDRHSGNTIYF
TGTGCCAGCCACGACCGACACTCTGGAAACACCATATATTTT
>.|TRBD1|TRBJ1-1|TRBV5-1
CASSLARDSFPGTEAFF
TGCGCCAGCAGCTTGGCCCGGGACAGCTTTCCGGGGACTGAAGCTTTCTTT
>.|TRBD2|TRBJ2-1|TRBV7-9
CASSPGLANNEQFF
TGTGCCAGCAGCCCTGGACTAGCGAACAATGAGCAGTTCTTC
>.|TRBD1|TRBJ1-5|TRBV7-9
CASSVGTGSSQPQHF
TGTGCCAGCAGCGTCGGGACAGGGAGCAGTCAGCCCCAGCATTTT
>.|.|TRBJ2-7|TRBV11-2
CASSLIGGLGEQYF
TGTGCCAGCAGCTTAATTGGAGGGCTGGGCGAGCAGTACTTC
>.|TRBD1|TRBJ2-1|TRBV10-3
CAISDPDRRYNEQFF
TGTGCCATTTCGGACCCGGACAGGAGATACAATGAGCAGTTCTTC
>.|TRBD2|TRBJ2-5|TRBV7-2
CASSLGGTSLETQYF
TGTGCCAGCAGCCTAGGGGGGACTAGTTTGGAGACCCAGTACTTC
>.|.|TRBJ1-2|TRBV28
CASSLAGRVYGYTF
TGTGCCAGCAGTTTAGCGGGTCGGGTCTATGGCTACACCTTC
>.|.|TRBJ1-5|TRBV6-1
CASSDGQISNQPQHF
TGTGCCAGCAGTGACGGACAGATTAGCAATCAGCCCCAGCATTTT
>.|.|TRBJ2-7|TRBV6-2/TRBV6-3
CASSYRLLANHEQYF
TGTGCCAGCAGTTACCGACTCCTGGCCAACCACGAGCAGTACTTC
>.|.|TRBJ1-5|TRBV5-1
CASSQGNNQPQHF
TGCGCCAGCTCACAGGGAAACAATCAGCCCCAGCATTTT
>.|TRBD1|TRBJ2-7|TRBV30
CAWNGQGVSSYEQYF
TGTGCCTGGAACGGACAGGGGGTTTCTTCCTACGAGCAGTACTTC
>.|TRBD1|TRBJ1-1|TRBV5-1
CASSLAGTGLNTEAFF
TGCGCCAGCAGCTTGGCCGGGACAGGGTTGAACACTGAAGCTTTCTTT
>.|.|TRBJ2-6|TRBV27
CASTYNTGANVLTF
TGTGCCAGCACTTACAACACTGGGGCCAACGTCCTGACTTTC